This is a list of T cell receptor beta chains from one sample in a study of OX40 agonist ivuxolimab in advanced cancers. TCRdb's copy holds only in-frame clones and misses some; the assay was immunoSEQ multiplex PCR. Altogether 70,000 to 95,000 clones are present, around 80% being singletons, with the ten largest covering about 0.71%. The specimen was CD4+ or CD8+ T cells sorted from blood, collected in a trial of the OX40 agonist ivuxolimab. Receptors were obtained from an adult with an advanced solid tumor such as melanoma, head and neck, liver or kidney cancer. Each CDR3 is given with its conserved first and last residue. D genes are given only for firm matches. Clone size is not always given. Where it is, it says once, few, many or a class for expanded clones.

>TRBV28|TRBJ1-3|-|-
TGTGCCAGCAGGGGGCAGACAGTAGGAAACACCATATATTTT
CASRGQTVGNTIYF
>TRBV2|TRBJ2-2|TRBD2|-
TGTGCCAGCAGTTTTAGCGGGGGGGTCACCGGGGAGCTGTTTTTT
CASSFSGGVTGELFF
>TRBV11-3|TRBJ2-7|-|-
TGTGCCAGCAGCGGGGGGGCCTCCTACGAGCAGTACTTC
CASSGGASYEQYF
>TRBV6-7|TRBJ2-7|TRBD2|medium-sized
TGTGCCCGTGTGACTAGCCGTCACGAGCAGTACTTC
CARVTSRHEQYF
>TRBV7-2|TRBJ1-2|-|-
TGTGCCAGCAGCCCCGGGCAGGGTGAGGGCTACACCTTC
CASSPGQGEGYTF
>TRBV5-6|TRBJ2-2|TRBD2|-
TGTGCCAGCAGACCCCCTGGGGAGGGTAGAACCGGGGAGCTGTTTTTT
CASRPPGEGRTGELFF
>TRBV6-1|TRBJ2-7|TRBD1|-
TGTGCCAGCAGTTTGGGACAGTCCTACGAGCAGTACTTC
CASSLGQSYEQYF
>TRBV2|TRBJ2-5|TRBD1|-
TGTGCCAGCAGTGAAACGGACAGGAGCCAAGAGACCCAGTACTTC
CASSETDRSQETQYF
>TRBV15|TRBJ2-2|-|once
TGTGCCACCAGCAGAGACGCAGGGGACACCGGGGAGCTGTTTTTT
CATSRDAGDTGELFF
>TRBV7-6|TRBJ2-7|TRBD2|-
TGTGCCAGCAGCTTAGAGGCGGCTAGCGGGAGGAGGTCCTACGAGCAGTACTTC
CASSLEAASGRRSYEQYF
>TRBV5-1|TRBJ1-4|-|-
TGCGCCAGCAGCTTGGGAGGGATAGGATCCACTAATGAAAAACTGTTTTTT
CASSLGGIGSTNEKLFF
>TRBV9|TRBJ1-5|-|-
TGTGCCAGCAGCGTCGGGGGCGGGAATCAGCCCCAGCATTTT
CASSVGGGNQPQHF
>TRBV18|TRBJ1-1|TRBD1|-
TGTGCCAGCTCACCGGGACAGGGGGCAGGTGGCACTGAAGCTTTCTTT
CASSPGQGAGGTEAFF
>TRBV4-2|TRBJ2-3|-|-
TGTGCCAGCAGCCAAGTTCTAGAAGCTACGCAGTATTTT
CASSQVLEATQYF
>TRBV7-9|TRBJ2-7|-|-
TGTGCCAGCAGCTTTGCTATCGGGACAAGATACGAGCAGTACTTC
CASSFAIGTRYEQYF
>TRBV23-1|TRBJ1-3|TRBD1|once
TGCGCCAGCAGTCATAGACAGGGGTGGGGAAACACCATATATTTT
CASSHRQGWGNTIYF
>TRBV2|TRBJ2-5|TRBD1|-
TGTGCCAGCAGCCAAGACAGGGCGGAGACCCAGTACTTC
CASSQDRAETQYF
>TRBV4-1|TRBJ1-2|TRBD1|-
TGCGCCAGCAGCCACTTAGACAGGGACGCGGATGGCTACACCTTC
CASSHLDRDADGYTF
>TRBV2|TRBJ2-3|TRBD2|-
TGTGCCAGCAGTGCCGTAGCGGGAGCGGCAGATACGCAGTATTTT
CASSAVAGAADTQYF
>TRBV15|TRBJ1-2|TRBD1|-
TGTGCCACCAGCCCCCGGGGGACAGGCTCCTATGGCTACACCTTC
CATSPRGTGSYGYTF
>TRBV4-3|TRBJ2-6|TRBD1|-
TGCGCCAGCAGCCGATCAACAGGGGCTGCTGGGGCCAACGTCCTGACTTTC
CASSRSTGAAGANVLTF
>TRBV9|TRBJ1-5|-|-
TGTGCCAGCAGCGTGGCACCGGGTGGCAATCAGCCCCAGCATTTT
CASSVAPGGNQPQHF
>TRBV28|TRBJ1-6|TRBD1|-
TGTGCCAGCAGGAAGGGACAGGGGTACCTTTATAATTCACCCCTCCACTTT
CASRKGQGYLYNSPLHF
>TRBV5-8|TRBJ1-2|-|-
TGTGCCAGCAGCTTGAGGCCGGCCGGCTACTATGGCTACACCTTC
CASSLRPAGYYGYTF
>TRBV6-5|TRBJ1-2|TRBD1|-
TGTGCCACAAAGGGACAGAACTATGGCTACACCTTC
CATKGQNYGYTF
>TRBV29-1|TRBJ2-1|-|-
TGCAGCGTTTCGGGGCCTTTCTACAATGAGCAGTTCTTC
CSVSGPFYNEQFF
>TRBV11-3|TRBJ2-3|-|few
TGTGCCAGCAGCCTCTTCGCGGCCGCAGATACGCAGTATTTT
CASSLFAAADTQYF
>TRBV6-6|TRBJ2-5|TRBD2|-
TGTGCCAGCAGTGAGACTAGCGGGGCGGGAGAGACCCAGTACTTC
CASSETSGAGETQYF